The clone carrying this TCR beta chain was picked up a small number of times. The entry originates in a study of blood T cell repertoires in COVID-19. Study background: The samples span acute and convalescent COVID-19 from the United States, Italy and Spain. In each case, the material was cDNA or gDNA derived from T cells, B-cell-depleted T cells, or PBMCs.

Per the study methods: Nucleated cell number was recorded as an estimate derived from reference gene primer amplification. Sequencing used immunoSEQ multiplex PCR; TCRdb keeps in-frame clones, though not all of them. That table supplies the V and J calls and clone size; D and trimming were determined from the DNA. The sample consists of about 240,000 clones, approximately 86% of them appearing once. The CDR3 runs 14 residues. Trimming at V came to 4 bases and at J to 8 bases, leaving 10 bases not matched to a gene. Germline lookup yields CDR1 SEHNR and CDR2 FQNEAQ (reference sequence). The V and J genes are TRBV7-9 and TRBJ1-2; TRBD1 aligns across 7 bases. The source of this sequence is a man aged 60-69 years who had recovered from COVID-19. Sequencing was done on a sample of peripheral blood. The CDR3 DNA is TGTGCCAGCAGCTCCCTACTGACAGGGAAAGGCTACACCTTC. Its protein product is CASSSLLTGKGYTF.